This record covers a single TCR beta chain. Its target antigen remains unknown. There are no base qualities to consult, and no much larger clone falls within one base. Reading the label with the study, this specimen's time point is: baseline before first vaccination. Samples from vaccinated people were obtained from the UK trials COV001 and COV002, which included a single-blind randomized controlled phase 2/3 trial of AZD1222 (ChAdOx1 nCoV-19) in healthy adults. Trial participant PBMC samples were collected at day 0 and day 28 after the second dose for TCRbeta chain sequencing. This sample is part of a study of T cell responses to AZD1222 COVID-19 vaccine (dated by TCRdb to the early 2020s). With regard to the full study: AZD1222 recipients with second doses at about 4 weeks or about 12 weeks were pooled, because spike-specific TCR depth and breadth did not differ between schedules. A total of about 250 trial participants underwent TCR sequencing, of whom under 220 had received two doses of AZD1222 and roughly 26 had received two doses of the MenACWY control vaccine. Trial participants were enrolled by age into subgroups of 18-55, 56-69 and 70-plus years, and approximately 150, 30 and 60 TCR-sequenced participants, respectively, were included in these subgroups.

The trim is 0 bases for V and 1 base for J, with a gap of 6 bases between the germline ends. The CDR3 sequence holds 14 residues, the cysteine and phenylalanine included. Kept here is only the CDR3 DNA, which spans 42 bases and is read in frame from base 1. The CDR3 regions of human TCRbeta chains were analyzed by immunosequencing. On the authors' methods: TCRs in the repertoires were compared against a reference library of SARS-CoV-2-specific TCRs that had been generated with the MIRA antigen-specificity platform. Breadth was defined as the fraction of unique TCRs that were SARS-CoV-2-associated. Depth was defined as the fraction of total T cells that were SARS-CoV-2-associated. Using the MIRA data, each spike-specific TCR was mapped to the spike region that the TCR reacts to and placed in a CD4 or CD8 class. Log10-transformed breadth and depth values were compared by one-way ANOVA with Sidak's multiple comparisons tests. The clones in this table, taken by TCRdb from immuneACCESS, are in-frame only. Not every clone is retained; where verified, under half of the shortfall comes from an unresolved V gene, and the cause of the rest is unknown. The D gene and trimming were derived from the DNA, and the V and J assignments and clone size from that table. This sample is represented by roughly 180,000 clones; about 91% of them were singletons. Less than 2.5% of the sample is held by the ten biggest clonotypes.

Overall study outcomes, separate from this receptor: The vaccine-associated CD4 TCRs covered the entire spike protein, and the dominant responses fell in regions 160-218 and 743-854. Because no samples from the day 14 peak response were available, repertoires could be characterized only after the peak T cell response. Conclusions about previously exposed vaccinees are limited, since just five to seven AZD1222 recipients were seropositive for SARS-CoV-2 at baseline. The 56-69-year group was small, and its depth increase did not reach significance, likely because of low power. Nearly half of unique spike-specific TCRs reportedly recognized epitopes outside regions mutated in the B.1.351 and B.1.1.7 variants. Spike-specific TCR breadth and depth rose significantly after two AZD1222 doses compared with day 0 and with MenACWY recipients. Participants were mostly white British and included more females than males, and it was suggested by the authors that clonal diversity may have been underestimated.

The specimen was peripheral blood, collected on day 0 of AZD1222 vaccination. This chain is built from TRBV23-1 and TRBJ1-1; the D gene cannot be resolved reliably. TRBV23-1 is filed as an ORF, its function uncertain. The sequence derives from an adult in good health. The CDR3: CASSQSGANTEAFF. The DNA is as follows: TGCGCCAGCAGTCAATCGGGAGCGAACACTGAAGCTTTCTTT.